These 30 T cell receptor beta chains came from one sample sequenced in a study of T-cell memory formation after mild COVID-19. TCRdb re-called the 5' RACE reads through MiXCR, storing one row per CDR3 protein. This sample has some 300,000 distinct CDR3 sequences, with 20% to 25% found just once. Sequences were obtained from PBMCs or a T cell subset sorted from them (not recorded which). These TCRs come from a man younger than 35 who had mild COVID-19 (a few samples of this study predate the infection). Cell type and time point are not known.

The gene calls are TRBV7-8 and TRBJ1-3; tentative D call: TRBD1 (5 bases). CDR3 length equals 14 residues. Per the germline V gene, CDR1 is SGHVS and CDR2 is FQNEAQ. The germline V and J ends were trimmed by 6 bases and 4 bases, with 13 bases remaining between them. The CDR3 DNA sequence: TGTGCCAGCAGTTCCCAGGGTTCCGGAAACACCATATATTTT. Translated, it gives CASSSQGSGNTIYF. Filled out from reference TRBV7-8 and TRBJ1-3, the complete variable domain reads GAGVSQSPRYKVAKRGQDVALRCDPISGHVSLFWYQQALGQGPEFLTYFQNEAQLDKSGLPSDRFFAERPEGSVSTLKIQRTQQEDSAVYLCASSSQGSGNTIYFGEGSWLTVV.

This clonotype was seen a few times. This sequence joins TRBV9 and TRBJ1-1, with D perhaps TRBD1 (5 bases). The V and J ends lost 0 bases and 4 bases respectively, with 13 bases between them. The CDR3 is made up of 15 amino acids. The germline gives CDR1 SGDLS, CDR2 YYNGEE. This CDR3 is CASSVGLGDFTEAFF. CDR3 in DNA: TGTGCCAGCAGCGTAGGTTTGGGGGATTTCACTGAAGCTTTCTTT. Full variable domain (missing parts from reference TRBV9 and TRBJ1-1): DSGVTQTPKHLITATGQRVTLRCSPRSGDLSVYWYQQSLDQGLQFLIQYYNGEERAKGNILERFSAQQFPDLHSELNLSSLELGDSALYFCASSVGLGDFTEAFFGQGTRLTVV.

The chain combines TRBV7-2 with TRBJ2-5; TRBD1 agrees at 8 bases. The germline CDR1 and CDR2 sequences are SGHTA and FQGNSA. J was trimmed by 5 bases and V by 4 bases; bases with no gene match: 24. The CDR3 runs to 20 residues. Written as DNA, the CDR3 is TGTGCCAGCAGCTCCTCCCTGCAAGCGATCCCCGGACAGGGTTCGGAGACCCAGTACTTC. Its translation: CASSSSLQAIPGQGSETQYF.

This clonotype was found a few times. The chain uses TRBV12-3 or TRBV12-4 and TRBJ2-3, with D possibly matching TRBD1 (6 bases). The CDR3 extends over 13 amino acids. Trimming left V 6 bases short and J 4 bases short, with 11 bases between. The CDR3 sequence: CASSLGAPDTQYF. The CDR3, as DNA: TGTGCCAGCAGCCTGGGGGCTCCAGATACGCAGTATTTT.

In its sample, this clonotype was seen a few times. This chain links TRBV4-3 with TRBJ1-4, with D unclear. V was pared by 0 bases and J by 2 bases, with 10 bases between. The CDR3 runs to 16 residues. Germline CDR1 and CDR2: LGHNA and YSLEER. The CDR3 reads CASSQDGQNTNEKLFF. CDR3 in DNA: TGCGCCAGCAGCCAAGATGGTCAAAATACTAATGAAAAACTGTTTTTT.

In the case of this clonotype: The germline gene is not matched at one end of the junction; a read error may be the cause. The J gene is TRBJ1-2, the V gene TRBV7-3; possible D gene TRBD1, 5 bases. There are 14 residues in the CDR3. The germline CDR1 and CDR2 sequences are SGHTA and FQGTGA. CDR3 region: CVSSADSSNYGYTF. CDR3 coding DNA: TGTGTCAGCAGCGCAGACAGTAGCAACTATGGCTACACCTTC. The entire variable domain, with the rest obtained from reference TRBV7-3 and TRBJ1-2, is as follows: GAGVSQTPSNKVTEKGKYVELRCDPISGHTALYWYRQSLGQGPEFLIYFQGTGAADDSGLPNDRFFAVRPEGSVSTLKIQRTERGDSAVYLCVSSADSSNYGYTFGSGTRLTVV.

The genes are TRBV6-5 and TRBJ1-3, with D hard to call. Germline V gene lookup returns CDR1 MNHEY and CDR2 SVGAGI. V lost 5 bases, J lost 0 bases, and 14 bases lay in between. The CDR3 runs to 16 residues. CDR3 loop: CASSRQQRSSGNTIYF. The CDR3 bases are TGTGCCAGCAGTCGACAACAGAGAAGCTCTGGAAACACCATATATTTT.

This clonotype turned up a few times. The gene calls are TRBV7-2 and TRBJ1-1, with D possibly matching TRBD1 (5 bases). Looked up from germline, CDR1 is SGHTA and CDR2 is FQGNSA. V was trimmed by 2 bases and J by 1 base, leaving 8 bases between them. The CDR3 spans 14 residues. The CDR3 reads CASSLYGQNTEAFF. The CDR3 DNA reads as TGTGCCAGCAGCTTATACGGACAGAACACTGAAGCTTTCTTT.

The rearrangement uses TRBV6-6 and TRBJ1-2; D is undetermined. This CDR3 spans 11 amino acids. With 2 bases removed from V and 7 bases from J, the gap between germline ends came to 5 bases. Germline CDR1 and CDR2: MNHNY and SVGAGI (reference sequence). This CDR3 is CASSYASGYTF. The CDR3 DNA sequence: TGTGCCAGCAGTTACGCGAGTGGCTACACCTTC.

The V call is TRBV7-8, the J call TRBJ2-5; D is perhaps TRBD2 (5 bases). The CDR3 consists of 15 residues. CDR1 is SGHVS and CDR2 is FQNEAQ in the germline V gene. V lost 5 bases to trimming and J lost 5 bases, with 18 bases between them. CDR3 in DNA: TGTGCCAGCAGCCCACCAGGACTTTATTCGGAGACCCAGTACTTC. Translating gives CASSPPGLYSETQYF. Filled out from reference TRBV7-8 and TRBJ2-5, the complete variable domain reads GAGVSQSPRYKVAKRGQDVALRCDPISGHVSLFWYQQALGQGPEFLTYFQNEAQLDKSGLPSDRFFAERPEGSVSTLKIQRTQQEDSAVYLCASSPPGLYSETQYFGPGTRLLVL.

This clonotype was observed a handful of times. V and J are TRBV7-8 and TRBJ2-6; D is undetermined. V dropped 1 base and J dropped 4 bases, with 11 bases sitting between them. Germline V CDR1 and CDR2: SGHVS, FQNEAQ. This CDR3 has 16 amino acids. The CDR3 coding sequence is TGTGCCAGCAGCTTAGTCGGGCGGACCGGGGCCAACGTCCTGACTTTC. Its protein product is CASSLVGRTGANVLTF.

This clonotype was seen ten or more times. The chain is built from TRBV7-9 and TRBJ1-1; TRBD1 matches at 8 bases. This CDR3 is 16 amino acids long. The trim removed 3 bases at V and 3 bases at J, leaving 9 bases unmatched. Germline-derived CDR1 and CDR2 are SEHNR and FQNEAQ (reference sequence). The CDR3 coding sequence is TGTGCCAGCAGCTTCGGGACAGGTTTCTTGGACACTGAAGCTTTCTTT. This gives the protein CASSFGTGFLDTEAFF.

The V call is TRBV29-1, the J call TRBJ1-2; possible D gene TRBD1, 5 bases. Trimming stripped 3 bases from V and 11 bases from J, with 19 bases between. The CDR3 contains 13 residues. Per germline, CDR1 SQVTM and CDR2 ANQGSEA. In nucleotides, the CDR3 is TGCAGCGTTGAGGTACGACAGCCGATGGGTTACACCTTC. It specifies CSVEVRQPMGYTF.

The rearrangement joins TRBV6-2 or TRBV6-3 to TRBJ2-5, with 8 nucleotides matching TRBD1. CDR3 length: 17 amino acids. With 2 bases clipped from V and 6 bases from J, the junction kept 14 bases outside the gene matches. Germline CDR1 and CDR2: MNHEY and SVGEGT. CDR3 DNA: TGTGCCAGCAGTTACCCGTTGGACAGGGTAGGGGCAAAGACCCAGTACTTC. It yields the protein CASSYPLDRVGAKTQYF.

The chain has TRBV13 and TRBJ1-1, with TRBD1 matching 8 bases. V trimming: 7 bases; J trimming: 4 bases; junction bases outside the gene matches: 5. The CDR3 contains 13 residues. From germline, CDR1 is PRHDT and CDR2 FYEKMQ (reference sequence). CDR3 in DNA: TGTGCCAGCACCCGAGGACAGGGCACTGAAGCTTTCTTT. Protein product: CASTRGQGTEAFF. Full variable domain (outside the CDR3, taken from reference TRBV13 and TRBJ1-1): AAGVIQSPRHLIKEKRETATLKCYPIPRHDTVYWYQQGPGQDPQFLISFYEKMQSDKGSIPDRFSAQQFSDYHSELNMSSLELGDSALYFCASTRGQGTEAFFGQGTRLTVV.

The V gene is TRBV7-8, the J gene TRBJ1-5; possibly TRBD1 for D (5 bases). Germline assignment: CDR1 SGHVS and CDR2 FQNEAQ. V was pared by 5 bases and J by 5 bases, with 16 bases between. The CDR3 runs to 15 residues. In nucleotides, the CDR3 is TGTGCCAGCAGCCGAACGCGGGGGTTCCATCAGCCCCAGCATTTT. It codes for CASSRTRGFHQPQHF. The complete variable domain, with remaining parts taken from reference TRBV7-8 and TRBJ1-5, reads GAGVSQSPRYKVAKRGQDVALRCDPISGHVSLFWYQQALGQGPEFLTYFQNEAQLDKSGLPSDRFFAERPEGSVSTLKIQRTQQEDSAVYLCASSRTRGFHQPQHFGDGTRLSIL.

In this sample, this clonotype turned up a few times. The V and J genes are TRBV9 and TRBJ2-3; D unresolved. Trimming removed 0 bases from V and 2 bases from J, with 10 bases in between. CDR1 and CDR2 from the germline V gene are SGDLS and YYNGEE. The CDR3 covers 15 residues. DNA for the CDR3: TGTGCCAGCAGCGTAGTCCCAGGTATCACAGATACGCAGTATTTT. As protein: CASSVVPGITDTQYF.

The chain is built from TRBV20-1 and TRBJ1-1, with TRBD1 identical over 7 bases. Unmatched junction bases numbered 15, after V lost 3 bases and J lost 11 bases. CDR1 and CDR2 from the germline V gene are DFQATT and SNEGSKA (reference sequence). The CDR3 loop spans 14 amino acids. The CDR3 DNA is TGCAGTGCTAGCCCGGGACAGCAGTTTAAGGGGGCTTTCTTT. Its protein is CSASPGQQFKGAFF.

Only a few counts were recorded for this clonotype. The chain employs TRBV7-3 and TRBJ2-3; no clear D gene. The V end lost 4 bases, the J end lost 2 bases, and 13 bases lay between the germline ends. This CDR3 contains 15 residues. Germline V gives CDR1 SGHTA, CDR2 FQGTGA. The CDR3 here is CASSSKGGSTDTQYF. In DNA form, the CDR3 reads TGTGCCAGCAGCTCAAAGGGCGGCTCCACAGATACGCAGTATTTT. Looking up the rest from reference TRBV7-3 and TRBJ2-3 gives the full variable domain: GAGVSQTPSNKVTEKGKYVELRCDPISGHTALYWYRQSLGQGPEFLIYFQGTGAADDSGLPNDRFFAVRPEGSVSTLKIQRTERGDSAVYLCASSSKGGSTDTQYFGPGTRLTVL.

This rearrangement joins TRBV4-2 to TRBJ1-1; D uncertain. CDR1 and CDR2 from the germline V gene are LGHNA and YNFKEQ. This CDR3 spans 15 amino acids. V lost 0 bases and J lost 0, with 8 bases in between. CDR3 residues: CASSQDLLLNTEAFF. DNA for the CDR3: TGTGCCAGCAGCCAAGATTTGTTACTGAACACTGAAGCTTTCTTT.

This clonotype has a handful of counts. The chain recombines TRBV6-5 with TRBJ1-5; D call uncertain. The CDR3 sequence is 14 residues long. The germline V gene has CDR1 MNHEY and CDR2 SVGAGI. Trimming left V 0 bases short and J 7 bases short, with 10 bases between. The CDR3 region has the DNA TGTGCCAGCAGTTACTCGAGCGGGAGGCAGCCCCAGCATTTT. Residues: CASSYSSGRQPQHF.

This clonotype was observed a handful of times. The chain has TRBV10-3 and TRBJ2-5; D is perhaps TRBD2 (6 bases). The CDR3 has 16 residues. Trimming took off 2 bases at V and 5 bases at J, with 18 bases between the two ends. Germline lookup yields CDR1 ENHRY and CDR2 SYGVKD. CDR3 in DNA: TGTGCCATCAGTGAGAGGGCTGAGACGGGGAGGGAGACCCAGTACTTC. Protein: CAISERAETGRETQYF.

This clonotype was detected a few times. This chain links TRBV7-8 with TRBJ2-1, with 8 bases identical to TRBD2. This CDR3 has 15 amino acids. V lost 5 bases to trimming and J lost 4 bases; unmatched junction nucleotides: 7. Germline-derived CDR1 and CDR2 are SGHVS and FQNEAQ. DNA for the CDR3: TGTGCCAGCAGCGCGACCGGGACTAGGTACAATGAGCAGTTCTTC. Encoded protein: CASSATGTRYNEQFF. Filled out from reference TRBV7-8 and TRBJ2-1, the complete variable domain reads GAGVSQSPRYKVAKRGQDVALRCDPISGHVSLFWYQQALGQGPEFLTYFQNEAQLDKSGLPSDRFFAERPEGSVSTLKIQRTQQEDSAVYLCASSATGTRYNEQFFGPGTRLTVL.

The chain combines TRBV6-5 with TRBJ2-3, with TRBD2 identical over 12 bases. V shed 6 bases and J 4 bases; nucleotides not matched to a gene: 5. Germline CDR1 MNHEY, CDR2 SVGAGI. The CDR3 is made up of 15 amino acids. The CDR3 here is CASRPGTSGPDTQYF. As DNA, the CDR3 is TGTGCCAGCAGACCCGGGACTAGCGGGCCAGATACGCAGTATTTT.

V usage is TRBV15 and J usage is TRBJ2-3; tentatively, D is TRBD1 (6 bases). Germline V CDR1 and CDR2: LNHNV, YYDKDF (reference sequence). The CDR3 length is 13 residues. Trimming stripped 8 bases from V and 2 bases from J, with 11 bases between. The CDR3 DNA sequence: TGTGCCACCTGGGGGCTGAACACAGATACGCAGTATTTT. It specifies CATWGLNTDTQYF. Drawing the rest from reference TRBV15 and TRBJ2-3, the complete variable domain is DAMVIQNPRYQVTQFGKPVTLSCSQTLNHNVMYWYQQKSSQAPKLLFHYYDKDFNNEADTPDNFQSRRPNTSFCFLDIRSPGLGDTAMYLCATWGLNTDTQYFGPGTRLTVL.

The gene calls are TRBV7-2 and TRBJ1-2; D unclear. CDR1 is SGHTA and CDR2 is FQGNSA in the germline V gene. The V and J ends lost 5 bases and 4 bases respectively, with 11 bases between them. The CDR3 consists of 13 residues. The DNA for the CDR3 is TGTGCCAGCAGCATCGGGCTGGCCTATGGCTACACCTTC. This gives the protein CASSIGLAYGYTF.

This clonotype turned up a few times. The chain has TRBV29-1 and TRBJ2-1; 11 bases fit TRBD2. V lost 4 bases, J lost 6 bases, and 5 bases stayed unmatched. Per germline, CDR1 SQVTM and CDR2 ANQGSEA. This CDR3 has 14 residues. CDR3 sequence reads: CSVVGLAATNEQFF. CDR3 bases: TGCAGCGTTGTGGGACTAGCGGCCACCAATGAGCAGTTCTTC.

V gene TRBV24-1 combines with J gene TRBJ2-1; 7 bases match TRBD2. Germline V gives CDR1 KGHDR, CDR2 SFDVKD. The CDR3 runs 16 residues. J gave up 4 bases and V 2 bases, and 7 bases lay outside the gene matches. The CDR3 region is CATSDSSGEGYNEQFF. DNA of the CDR3: TGTGCCACCAGTGATTCTTCCGGGGAGGGATACAATGAGCAGTTCTTC.

V gene TRBV20-1 combines with J gene TRBJ2-5; D is uncertain. Looked up from germline, CDR1 is DFQATT and CDR2 is SNEGSKA (reference sequence). With 0 bases removed from V and 0 bases from J, the gap between germline ends came to 11 bases. The CDR3 loop spans 15 amino acids. The CDR3 sequence: CSARDFGKDQETQYF. The CDR3 region has the DNA TGCAGTGCTAGAGATTTCGGAAAGGACCAAGAGACCCAGTACTTC.

The chain combines TRBV3-1 with TRBJ2-1, with 10 positions matching TRBD2. With 2 bases clipped from V and 9 bases from J, the junction kept 10 bases outside the gene matches. CDR1 and CDR2 from the germline V gene are LGHDT and YNNKEL (reference sequence). This CDR3 has 16 residues. CDR3 nucleotides: TGTGCCAGCAGCCAAACCCCCCTAGCGGGGGAGGTTGAGCAGTTCTTC. Translated: CASSQTPLAGEVEQFF.